This T cell receptor (beta chain) is drawn from a study of post-analysis software for immune sequencing data. Study as a whole: Progressive-relapsing, secondary progressive and relapsing-remitting multiple sclerosis were among the disease courses included. Study-level results: Patients carried roughly 5 TRBV segments more frequently than controls did, and TRBV5-6, TRBV5-1 and TRBV20-1 were among them. There was significantly lower normalized Chao1 diversity in multiple sclerosis patients than in controls.

This clonotype was seen a few times. Its antigen remains unidentified. The V and J ends lost 7 bases and 0 bases, in that order; junction bases with no gene match: 3. CDR1 DFQATT and CDR2 SNEGSKA come from the germline V gene (reference sequence). The CDR3 is made up of 12 amino acids. Presence of unique molecular identifiers characterized the TCR beta cDNA libraries. A single record per CDR3 protein comes from TCRdb applying MiXCR to the PCR reads. This sample has roughly 580,000 distinct CDR3 sequences; 40% to 50% occur once, and the top ten carry roughly 1.8%. The chain joins TRBV20-1 to TRBJ2-7, with 7 bases identical to TRBD1. The specimen sequenced was blood. The origin of this receptor is a girl between 5 and 17 years old with multiple sclerosis. The CDR3 region is CSVKGASYEQYF. DNA of the CDR3: TGCAGTGTGAAGGGGGCCTCCTACGAGCAGTACTTC.